These 18 T cell receptor beta chains share one sample of origin, sequenced in a study of cytomegalovirus exposure and HLA in healthy donors. The PCR employed 60 Vbeta primers together with 13 Jbeta primers. Profiling relied on immunoSEQ multiplex PCR, and the TCRdb table lists in-frame clones only, not all of them. Of 100,000 to 150,000 clones in the sample, roughly 80% were seen once. Sequenced sample: PBMCs. Every receptor here comes from a woman aged 40 to 50 in good health and CMV-seronegative.

V usage is TRBV7-2 and J usage is TRBJ1-2; 12 bases match TRBD1. J lost 8 bases, V lost 0 bases, and 7 bases had no gene match. Germline CDR1 is SGHTA and CDR2 is FQGNSA. The CDR3 contains 16 residues. Here the CDR3 DNA reads TGTGCCAGCAGCTTAGCGAGGGGACAGGGGGCGAAGGGCTACACCTTC. Amino acid sequence: CASSLARGQGAKGYTF.

This chain joins TRBV28 and TRBJ1-2; tentatively, D is TRBD1 (6 bases). From germline, CDR1 is MDHEN and CDR2 SYDVKM. This CDR3 region has 14 residues. V was trimmed by 6 bases and J by 0 bases, leaving 11 bases between them. As DNA, the CDR3 is TGTGCCAGCAGCCCGGGACAAGCTAACTATGGCTACACCTTC. Translating it yields CASSPGQANYGYTF.

The rearrangement joins TRBV27 to TRBJ1-4; TRBD1 is a possible D gene (5 bases). V gave up 3 bases and J gave up 6 bases, with 11 bases separating them. This CDR3 has 14 amino acids. Per germline, CDR1 MNHEY and CDR2 SMNVEV (reference sequence). The CDR3 loop reads CASSLFPGDEKLFF. The CDR3 bases are TGTGCCAGCAGTTTGTTTCCGGGGGATGAAAAACTGTTTTTT. The whole variable domain, filled in from reference TRBV27 and TRBJ1-4, reads EAQVTQNPRYLITVTGKKLTVTCSQNMNHEYMSWYRQDPGLGLRQIYYSMNVEVTDKGDVPEGYKVSRKEKRNFPLILESPSPNQTSLYFCASSLFPGDEKLFFGSGTQLSVL.

The chain has TRBV5-1 and TRBJ2-3, with D possibly matching TRBD2 (5 bases). The CDR3 covers 14 residues. V lost 0 bases and J lost 0, with 5 bases in between. CDR1 SGHRS and CDR2 YFSETQ come from the germline V gene. In DNA, the CDR3 is TGCGCCAGCAGCTTGGGGACTAGCACAGATACGCAGTATTTT. Translation gives CASSLGTSTDTQYF.

The chain joins TRBV7-9 to TRBJ2-1; possibly TRBD1 for D (6 bases). In germline, CDR1 is SEHNR, CDR2 FQNEAQ (reference sequence). V was trimmed by 3 bases and J by 0 bases, leaving 15 bases between them. This CDR3 is 17 amino acids long. Written as DNA, the CDR3 is TGTGCCAGCAGCTTTCCCTTCGGGACACCCTCCTACAATGAGCAGTTCTTC. This sequence encodes CASSFPFGTPSYNEQFF.

The chain joins TRBV10-3 to TRBJ2-3; 8 bases are a match to TRBD2. CDR1 and CDR2 (germline): ENHRY, SYGVKD. Trimming cost V 3 bases and J 1 base; bases outside gene matches: 6. CDR3 length: 16 amino acids. As DNA, the CDR3 is TGTGCCATCAGTGAAGGGCGGGAGGTCGGCACAGATACGCAGTATTTT. This sequence encodes CAISEGREVGTDTQYF.

The CDR3 sequence is CASRKDRGRFNSPLHF. CDR3 nucleotide sequence: TGTGCCAGCAGAAAGGACAGGGGGCGCTTTAATTCACCCCTCCACTTT. The V call is TRBV2, the J call TRBJ1-6, with 11 nucleotides matching TRBD1. Germline V gene sequence: CDR1 SNHLY, CDR2 FYNNEI. This CDR3 comprises 16 residues. Trimming cost V 6 bases and J 6 bases; bases outside gene matches: 7.

This clone came up a few times. The chain has TRBV25-1 and TRBJ2-5; D possibly corresponds to TRBD1 (6 bases). Germline values: CDR1 MGHDK, CDR2 SYGVNS. The CDR3 extends over 12 amino acids. Trimming removed 7 bases from V and 2 bases from J, with 8 bases in between. This CDR3 is CASTDRQETQYF. The CDR3 DNA reads TGTGCCAGCACAGACAGGCAAGAGACCCAGTACTTC.

The gene calls are TRBV6-6 and TRBJ2-2; 7 bases line up with TRBD1. The CDR3 has 15 residues. Germline CDR1 MNHNY, CDR2 SVGAGI (reference sequence). V was pared by 7 bases and J by 3 bases, with 8 bases of the junction left unmatched. The CDR3 DNA sequence: TGTGCCAGCAATAAGCCGGGACAGTACACCGGGGAGCTGTTTTTT. Encoded protein: CASNKPGQYTGELFF.

The genes are TRBV7-8 and TRBJ1-2; tentative D call: TRBD1 (5 bases). From germline, CDR1 is SGHVS and CDR2 FQNEAQ. This CDR3 region has 15 residues. Trimming stripped 4 bases from V and 2 bases from J, with 14 bases between. CDR3 in DNA: TGTGCCAGCAGCTGGGGGGTGTATTCCAACTATGGCTACACCTTC. As protein: CASSWGVYSNYGYTF.

The chain carries TRBV21-1 and TRBJ1-2; the table's D call, TRBD1, has no DNA check behind it. TRBV21-1 is tagged as a pseudogene. This CDR3 has 14 residues. CDR3 nucleotides: TGTGCCAGCAGCAAAGCGGTCAGTCCCCATGGCTACACCTTC. Protein sequence: CASSKAVSPHGYTF.

J is TRBJ2-5 and V is TRBV9, with a weak D call TRBD1 (5 bases). The CDR3 runs to 13 residues. Germline V gene lookup returns CDR1 SGDLS and CDR2 YYNGEE. V lost 2 bases and J 5 bases, leaving 10 bases between the germline ends. CDR3 nucleotide sequence: TGTGCCAGCAGCGTCGGACATAAGGAGACCCAGTACTTC. Protein product: CASSVGHKETQYF.

This chain joins TRBV15 and TRBJ1-5; D gene uncertain. V lost 0 bases and J lost 0, with 6 bases in between. This CDR3 comprises 15 residues. The germline CDR1 and CDR2 sequences are LNHNV and YYDKDF (reference sequence). DNA of the CDR3: TGTGCCACCAGCAGAGAGAGAACTAGCAATCAGCCCCAGCATTTT. This encodes CATSRERTSNQPQHF.

The J gene is TRBJ1-1, the V gene TRBV9; D is possibly TRBD1 (6 bases). Germline CDR1 SGDLS, CDR2 YYNGEE. The CDR3 has 14 residues. Trimming stripped 4 bases from V and 1 base from J, with 11 bases between. CDR3 DNA: TGTGCCAGCAGCACTCAGGGGCGGAACACTGAAGCTTTCTTT. Encoded protein: CASSTQGRNTEAFF.

The V and J genes are TRBV2 and TRBJ1-6; tentative D call: TRBD1 (6 bases). This CDR3 is built from 13 residues. Trimming cost V 6 bases and J 6 bases, with 9 bases left between them. Germline V gene data show CDR1 as SNHLY and CDR2 as FYNNEI. DNA for the CDR3: TGTGCCAGCAGCACCAGGGGTAATTCACCCCTCCACTTT. Its translation is CASSTRGNSPLHF.

This clone was seen a handful of times. This sequence joins TRBV4-2 and TRBJ2-4; maybe TRBD2 (6 bases). The CDR3 spans 13 residues. The V and J ends lost 5 bases and 8 bases respectively, with 13 bases between them. Looked up from germline, CDR1 is LGHNA and CDR2 is YNFKEQ. The CDR3 DNA is TGTGCCAGCAGCTTGGCCGGGGGAGACATTCAGTACTTC. It is translated as CASSLAGGDIQYF.

The chain uses TRBV10-3 and TRBJ1-1; TRBD1 matches 7 bases. V lost 2 bases and J lost 0; bases outside the gene matches: 6. There are 16 residues in the CDR3. Germline V lookup: CDR1 ENHRY, CDR2 SYGVKD. CDR3 in amino acids: CAISEVSDRLNTEAFF. CDR3 DNA: TGTGCCATCAGTGAGGTTTCGGACAGGTTGAACACTGAAGCTTTCTTT.

The chain employs TRBV5-1 and TRBJ1-1, with D maybe TRBD1 (6 bases). Trimming took 0 bases from V and 1 from J, leaving 7 bases between them. The CDR3 length is 14 residues. Germline CDR1 and CDR2: SGHRS and YFSETQ. The CDR3 reads CASSLGTANTEAFF. CDR3 nucleotide sequence: TGCGCCAGCAGCTTGGGGACAGCGAACACTGAAGCTTTCTTT.